Given below is one TCR beta chain in context. It lacks a known antigen. Qualities for individual bases were not recorded, and no much larger clone is one base off. Genomic DNA was extracted from sorted cells for sequencing of the TCRbeta CDR3 region. TCRbeta CDR3 regions were sequenced using the immunoSEQ Assay. TCRdb limited this immuneACCESS table to in-frame rearrangements with V and J called. A share of clones is missing; checked studies link under half to unresolved V genes, and the rest is unexplained. The sample table contains some 70,000 clones; only one count was recorded for 80% to 85% of them. The top ten clones comprise roughly 2.1% of the sample. The trial excluded patients who had a history of autoimmune disease or were on systemic immunosuppression. Peripheral blood for TCR sequencing was collected from all dose cohorts at baseline, on cycle 4 day 1, and on cycle 7 day 1. The samples were drawn from a first-in-human, open-label, multicenter phase I dose-escalation trial of ivuxolimab. Adults with locally advanced or metastatic head and neck squamous cell, hepatocellular, melanoma or renal cell carcinoma were enrolled in the trial. CD4+ and CD8+ T cells were sorted separately from peripheral blood before TCR sequencing.

The record originates from a study of OX40 agonist ivuxolimab in advanced cancers. The study in broad terms: Ivuxolimab was a fully human IgG2 agonistic monoclonal antibody targeting the costimulatory receptor OX40 (CD134). Intravenous ivuxolimab was administered to patients every 2 weeks at six dose levels: 0.01, 0.1, 0.3, 1.5, 3 and 10 mg/kg. Of the approximately 54 dose-escalation patients, hepatocellular carcinoma was present in about 20, melanoma in about 15, renal cell carcinoma in 9 and head and neck cancer in 9. A male proportion of under 85% and a mean age of about 60 years, ranging from roughly 23 to 90, were recorded for the dose-escalation cohort. Prior anti-PD-1, anti-PD-L1 or anti-CTLA-4 therapy was permitted, and approximately 40% of dose-escalation patients had received checkpoint inhibitors. Three dose-escalation patients achieved partial responses, one with hepatocellular carcinoma and two with cutaneous melanoma. Peripheral TCRbeta sequencing was intended to test whether TCR sequence diversity was altered and clonal T-cell expansion was caused by ivuxolimab. The monotherapy dose-escalation portion (N = 52 patients) of the phase I ivuxolimab trial is reported in the paper.

What the study reported, not specific to this receptor: Antigen specificity was not determined for the clonally expanded peripheral T cells. After ivuxolimab, expanded clones were on average more numerous among CD8+ T cells than among CD4+ T cells. At doses of 0.1 to 3.0 mg/kg, clonal expansion of both CD4+ and CD8+ T cells in blood was seen between baseline and week 6. Low levels of normalized T-cell clonal expansion were also seen in some patients who did not respond. In partial responders in the 0.1-3.0 mg/kg groups, normalized peripheral clonal expansion was found to be among the lowest, especially among CD8+ T cells.

The TCR comes from an adult with an advanced solid tumor such as melanoma, head and neck, liver or kidney cancer. The source was CD4+ or CD8+ T cells sorted from blood, collected in a trial of the OX40 agonist ivuxolimab.

CDR3 reads: CASTTEKYEQYF. In nucleotide form, the sequence is TGTGCCAGCACCACGGAGAAATACGAGCAGTACTTC. This receptor chain uses TRBV28 and TRBJ2-7; no confident D gene assignment can be made. The CDR3 sequence holds 12 residues, the cysteine and phenylalanine included. Only the CDR3 portion is preserved as DNA: 36 bases, with reading frame beginning at the first base. The germline V gene yields MDHEN for CDR1 and SYDVKM for CDR2. The junction carries 11 bases between V and J, which are trimmed by 7 bases and 4 bases respectively.